This T cell receptor (beta chain) originates from a study of cytomegalovirus exposure and HLA in healthy donors. Study-level results: Later on, an analysis showed TCR association rates differing by HLA locus, with DRB1 the most and HLA-C the fewest. TCR beta V- and J-gene trimming was later associated with a missense DCLRE1C variant. Reported results showed that the classifier diagnosed cytomegalovirus status with high specificity and sensitivity.

V gave up 8 bases and J gave up 2 bases, with 10 bases separating them. Germline-derived CDR1 and CDR2 are LNHNV and YYDKDF (reference sequence). CDR3 length: 12 amino acids. Both 60 Vbeta primers and 13 Jbeta primers went into the PCR. Profiled with immunoSEQ multiplex PCR; TCRdb holds only in-frame clones, not every one. Of some 170,000 clones detected, 65% to 75% appear once; the ten largest clones hold less than 2.5%. As concerns this clone: Its matching antigen is unknown.

This chain connects TRBV15 to TRBJ2-7; D gene ambiguous. Sequencing was done on a sample of PBMCs. The TCR sequence derives from a human donor in good health. CDR3 sequence (DNA): TGTGCCACCGGTCCGGTCGCCTACGAGCAGTACTTC. It translates to CATGPVAYEQYF.